Listed here are 21 T cell receptor beta chains from one sample, sequenced in a study of Ad26.COV2.S vaccination and SARS-CoV-2 variants. As to treatment: some 20 received Ad26.COV2.S at low or high dose, single or two shots; 5 received placebo; per-sample allocation not given. The samples were gathered on day 63 after the first injection of vaccine or placebo. This table comes from immunoSEQ multiplex PCR, and its TCRdb copy is limited to in-frame clones, with some not included. The table lists about 460,000 clones, 89% of them singletons. The sample in question was peripheral blood, obtained in a trial of Ad26.COV2.S vaccine versus placebo. The receptors shown here come from a person aged 18-60 years who received the Ad26.COV2.S COVID-19 vaccine or a placebo.

The rearrangement links TRBV3-1 (or the pseudogene TRBV3-2) to TRBJ1-3; 7 nucleotides line up with TRBD1. The ends lost 3 bases at V and 6 bases at J; junction bases unmatched: 5. Germline-derived CDR1 and CDR2 are LGHDT and YNNKEL (reference sequence). This CDR3 region has 14 residues. The chain's CDR3 is CASSHQQGTNTIYF. The CDR3 DNA reads TGTGCCAGCAGCCACCAACAGGGGACAAACACCATATATTTT.

The chain has TRBV9 and TRBJ1-2, with TRBD1 identical over 9 bases. Germline V gene data show CDR1 as SGDLS and CDR2 as YYNGEE. V lost 1 base, J lost 4 bases, and 8 bases stayed unmatched. The CDR3 extends over 16 amino acids. This CDR3 reads CASSVNGQGRGYGYTF. The CDR3 DNA reads TGTGCCAGCAGCGTAAATGGACAGGGGCGCGGCTATGGCTACACCTTC.

The chain is built from TRBV6-6 and TRBJ2-2, with 7 bases identical to TRBD2. The V segment lost 5 bases and the J segment 6 bases; nucleotides outside the gene matches: 15. Germline lookup yields CDR1 MNHNY and CDR2 SVGAGI (reference sequence). This CDR3 spans 17 amino acids. CDR3 residues: CASSLNSGTGGAGELFF. CDR3 nucleotides: TGTGCCAGCAGTCTCAACTCCGGGACTGGGGGGGCCGGGGAGCTGTTTTTT.

This clone was counted once. The rearrangement joins TRBV9 to TRBJ1-6, with a weak D call TRBD1 (6 bases). There are 17 residues in the CDR3. From germline, CDR1 is SGDLS and CDR2 YYNGEE. Trimming removed 0 bases at V and 0 bases at J, with 10 bases between. CDR3 nucleotides: TGTGCCAGCAGCGTAGGGACAGAAAGCTCCTATAATTCACCCCTCCACTTT. Translation gives CASSVGTESSYNSPLHF.

CDR3 bases: TGTGCCAGCTCACCTAGCGGGGGGTATCGAGAGACCCAGTACTTC. Translating it yields CASSPSGGYRETQYF. V gene TRBV18 combines with J gene TRBJ2-5, with 10 nucleotides matching TRBD2. Trimming cost V 3 bases and J 4 bases; bases outside gene matches: 5. Germline CDR1 reads KGHSH; CDR2 reads LQKENI. The CDR3 loop spans 15 amino acids.

This clone was seen at least ten times. CDR3 in DNA: TGTGCCAGCAGCTTAGGGTCTACGAACACTGAAGCTTTCTTT. This codes for CASSLGSTNTEAFF. The chain combines TRBV7-9 with TRBJ1-1; no definite D call. Trimming removed 1 base from V and 1 base from J, with 7 bases in between. This CDR3 is 14 amino acids long. The germline gives CDR1 SEHNR, CDR2 FQNEAQ (reference sequence).

The J gene is TRBJ1-1, the V gene TRBV14, with 7 bases matching TRBD1. Germline values: CDR1 SGHDN, CDR2 FVKESK. The CDR3 loop spans 17 amino acids. V lost 0 bases, J lost 1 base, and 8 bases stayed unmatched. CDR3 loop: CASSQDPSDRRNTEAFF. CDR3 DNA sequence: TGTGCCAGCAGCCAAGATCCCTCGGACAGGCGGAACACTGAAGCTTTCTTT.

The V and J genes are TRBV20-1 and TRBJ2-4, with 11 positions matching TRBD1. CDR1 and CDR2 (germline): DFQATT, SNEGSKA (reference sequence). CDR3 length: 19 amino acids. With V trimmed by 3 bases and J by 1 base, 14 bases remained unmatched. The CDR3 protein is CSASRFPGQGERAKNIQYF. CDR3 nucleotide sequence: TGCAGTGCTAGTAGGTTTCCGGGACAGGGGGAAAGGGCCAAAAACATTCAGTACTTC.

This rearrangement joins TRBV29-1 to TRBJ2-7; TRBD1 matches at 8 bases. J lost 3 bases, V lost 4 bases, and 5 bases had no gene match. Germline CDR1 reads SQVTM; CDR2 reads ANQGSEA. The CDR3 runs 13 residues. This CDR3 is CSVGWTGIYEQYF. The DNA of the CDR3 is TGCAGCGTTGGGTGGACAGGGATCTACGAGCAGTACTTC.

The V gene is TRBV29-1, the J gene TRBJ2-2; a weak D match, TRBD1 (5 bases). Germline-derived CDR1 and CDR2 are SQVTM and ANQGSEA. V lost 5 bases to trimming and J lost 3 bases, with 13 bases between them. The CDR3 loop spans 14 amino acids. The chain's CDR3 is CSVNVQGDTGELFF. CDR3 nucleotides: TGCAGCGTTAATGTGCAGGGCGACACCGGGGAGCTGTTTTTT.

This sequence joins TRBV14 and TRBJ2-7; 11 nucleotides agree with TRBD1. The V gene end was trimmed by 4 bases and the J gene end by 5 bases; junction bases not matched to a gene: 7. The germline gives CDR1 SGHDN, CDR2 FVKESK. The CDR3 sequence is 15 residues long. This chain's CDR3 is CASSRTGGAWHEQYF. CDR3 DNA: TGTGCCAGCAGCCGGACAGGGGGCGCTTGGCACGAGCAGTACTTC.

The V call is TRBV29-1, the J call TRBJ1-2; 7 positions match TRBD1. CDR1 and CDR2 (germline): SQVTM, ANQGSEA. The CDR3 totals 15 residues. CDR3 protein: CRNRDRGNRGFGYTF. CDR3 sequence (DNA): TGCAGGAACCGGGACAGAGGGAATCGAGGGTTTGGCTACACCTTC.

Here the CDR3 DNA reads TGTGCCATCAGTGCGAGGCAGGGTCCTGAAGCTTTCTTT. This translates into CAISARQGPEAFF. The chain is built from TRBV10-3 and TRBJ1-1, with D perhaps matching TRBD1 (5 bases). This CDR3 comprises 13 residues. The germline gives CDR1 ENHRY, CDR2 SYGVKD. Deletions cut 4 bases from V and 6 bases from J, with 12 bases between.

The rearrangement joins TRBV28 to TRBJ1-2, with 11 bases aligning to TRBD1. Germline CDR1 and CDR2: MDHEN and SYDVKM. This CDR3 is 12 amino acids long. Germline trimming cut 11 bases from V and 4 bases from J; bases unmatched to any gene: 3. In DNA, the CDR3 is TGTGCCCTGGGACAGGGGGGCTATGGCTACACCTTC. Its translation is CALGQGGYGYTF.

This rearrangement joins TRBV5-6 to TRBJ1-4; D is uncertain. The V gene's germline CDR1 is SGHDT and CDR2 YYEEEE. Trimming took off 0 bases at V and 3 bases at J, with 6 bases between the two ends. The CDR3 is made up of 14 amino acids. The CDR3 coding sequence is TGTGCCAGCAGCTTGGGGGCTCCTAATGAAAAACTGTTTTTT. Its translation: CASSLGAPNEKLFF.

The J gene is TRBJ1-2, the V gene TRBV12-3 or TRBV12-4; weak D call: TRBD1 (6 bases). V was trimmed by 7 bases and J by 4 bases, leaving 13 bases between them. This CDR3 region has 13 residues. Here the CDR3 DNA reads TGTGCCAGCAATCCGGGACACTTCTATGGCTACACCTTC. Its protein product is CASNPGHFYGYTF.

This clone has just one count. This chain uses TRBV4-2 with TRBJ2-1; 9 positions match TRBD2. Germline loops: CDR1 LGHNA, CDR2 YNFKEQ. V trimming: 2 bases; J trimming: 5 bases; junction bases outside the gene matches: 16. This CDR3 contains 19 residues. For the CDR3, the DNA is TGTGCCAGCAGCCAAAAGATCGGAGGGATAAGACTAGCGGACAATGAGCAGTTCTTC. Its protein product is CASSQKIGGIRLADNEQFF.

V is TRBV10-2 and J is TRBJ2-7; the D is unclear. Looked up from germline, CDR1 is WSHSY and CDR2 is SAAADI. There are 12 residues in the CDR3. V was shortened by 2 bases and J by 2 bases, with 4 bases between the two germline ends. In DNA, the CDR3 is TGCGCCAGCAGTGAGATTACCTACGAGCAGTACTTC. It yields the protein CASSEITYEQYF.

The gene calls are TRBV11-3 and TRBJ2-3, with 7 bases aligning to TRBD2. V gave up 3 bases and J gave up 3 bases; unmatched junction bases: 6. CDR1 is SGHNT, CDR2 YENEEA, per germline. There are 15 residues in the CDR3. The CDR3 here is CASSFGGSRTDTQYF. The CDR3 DNA sequence: TGTGCCAGCAGCTTCGGCGGGAGTCGGACAGATACGCAGTATTTT.

The sample holds one count of this clone. The germline gene is not matched at one end of the junction; a read error may be the cause. The chain links TRBV9 to TRBJ2-2; D not resolved. CDR1 SGDLS and CDR2 YYNGEE come from the germline V gene. The CDR3 runs to 14 residues. The CDR3 nucleotides are TGTGCCAGCAGAGTAGATTTAGAGGCCGGGGAGCTGTTTTTT. Amino acids: CASRVDLEAGELFF.

In nucleotides, the CDR3 is TGCGCCAGCAGCCAGGACAGGGTGGCCTACAATGAGCAGTTCTTC. Its translation: CASSQDRVAYNEQFF. This sequence joins TRBV5-1 and TRBJ2-1, with 8 positions matching TRBD1. The CDR3 spans 15 residues. V was pared by 4 bases and J by 2 bases, with 5 bases of the junction left unmatched. CDR1 SGHRS and CDR2 YFSETQ come from the germline V gene.